A selection of T cell receptor beta chains follows, all from one sample in a study of CD8 T cells in ankylosing spondylitis. Each CDR3 protein gets one entry after TCRdb re-called the 5' RACE reads with MiXCR. The data contain about 280,000 distinct CDR3 sequences, 20% of them singletons. Sequencing was performed on blood, either unsorted or a sorted T cell fraction (not recorded which). The receptors shown here come from a male donor with ankylosing spondylitis or in good health (not recorded which). Each CDR3 is given with its conserved first and last residue. Clone size is shown for a subset of rows, as once, few, many or a class of expanded clone.

clone size	V gene	J gene	CDR3 protein
NA	TRBV7-3	TRBJ1-2	CASSPTGPGSGYTF
NA	TRBV19	TRBJ1-2	CASTRALQIYGYTF
many	TRBV5-1	TRBJ2-3	CASSLGGTSGTDTQYF
many	TRBV20-1	TRBJ2-3	CSARGNADTQYF
many	TRBV5-8	TRBJ2-3	CASSLKRLAPDTQYF
many	TRBV5-1	TRBJ2-1	CASSLANEQFF
many	TRBV10-3	TRBJ2-5	CAISDTGPQETQYF
many	TRBV28	TRBJ1-6	CASSVHGTGRSPLHF
many	TRBV20-1	TRBJ2-1	CSASPLAGTYNEQFF
NA	TRBV9	TRBJ1-4	CASSPPGLNEKLFF
few	TRBV5-1	TRBJ1-2	CASSSAGGNYGYTF
many	TRBV29-1	TRBJ2-4	CSVEARSKNIQYF
NA	TRBV2	TRBJ2-5	CASSEWGEETQYF
NA	TRBV27	TRBJ1-5	CASSSRQGGNQPQHF
few	TRBV10-3	TRBJ1-6	CAISGTGVTHSYNSPLHF
many	TRBV7-3	TRBJ2-1	CASSSVAGASYNEQFF
few	TRBV12-3/TRBV12-4	TRBJ2-3	CASSLAGLADTQYF
few	TRBV5-1	TRBJ2-2	CASSPGQGARTGELFF
few	TRBV6-1	TRBJ2-2	CASRKFRDSNTGELFF
NA	TRBV4-2	TRBJ2-2	CASSQETRGDGELFF
NA	TRBV12-3/TRBV12-4	TRBJ2-1	CTSSSPTEGPKSYNEQFF
NA	TRBV7-2	TRBJ2-1	CASSLAGQMGDEQFF
NA	TRBV4-2	TRBJ2-3	CASSQDPGDTQYF
NA	TRBV12-3/TRBV12-4	TRBJ1-2	CASSFAERNYGYTF
few	TRBV5-1	TRBJ2-1	CASSLGSPDRGNEQFF
many	TRBV20-1	TRBJ2-1	CSARDGTSGYNEQFF
many	TRBV20-1	TRBJ2-1	CSARGGNEQFF
few	TRBV20-1	TRBJ1-5	CSAVTGPNQPQHF
many	TRBV30	TRBJ1-1	CAWRGQRNTEAFF
few	TRBV6-4	TRBJ2-3	CASSEVAGSTDTQYF
many	TRBV7-6	TRBJ2-5	CASSLAVGGETQYF
NA	TRBV15	TRBJ2-4	CATSRVGPGGIIQYF
NA	TRBV6-1	TRBJ1-2	CASRTGQGALYGYTF
NA	TRBV4-2	TRBJ2-3	CASSRGTDSSTDTQYF
NA	TRBV3-1	TRBJ2-2	CASSPYMGRVTGELFF
few	TRBV6-5	TRBJ2-6	CASSYGWGANVLTF
NA	TRBV6-6	TRBJ1-1	CASTTMNTEAFF
NA	TRBV3-1	TRBJ1-5	CASSQDGNPNQPQHF
many	TRBV29-1	TRBJ2-1	CSVEGSSGATTNEQFF
NA	TRBV5-1	TRBJ2-1	CASVRGGGNNEQFF
NA	TRBV5-1	TRBJ1-1	CASSAGDLSTEAFF
NA	TRBV20-1	TRBJ1-5	CSAEQGPNQPQHF
few	TRBV4-2	TRBJ2-1	CASSQLRLAGDEQFF
NA	TRBV6-2/TRBV6-3	TRBJ2-2	CASSPGTGGHTGELFF
many	TRBV5-1	TRBJ1-6	CASSLGTGDSPLHF
NA	TRBV5-1	TRBJ2-2	CASSFGQPGTGELFF
NA	TRBV3-1	TRBJ2-1	CASSRLGTDSSYNEQFF
NA	TRBV7-2	TRBJ2-1	CASSSGLWAYNEQFF
few	TRBV24-1	TRBJ2-2	CATSDLRNSGGFTGELFF
NA	TRBV15	TRBJ2-1	CATTGQGANEQFF
NA	TRBV5-1	TRBJ1-1	CASSYEQGAAIEAFF
NA	TRBV12-3/TRBV12-4	TRBJ1-5	CASSSPGPRNQPQHF
few	TRBV24-1	TRBJ2-3	CATSDFRGSNTDTQYF
many	TRBV15	TRBJ2-3	CATSRGQGGGDTQYF
many	TRBV12-3/TRBV12-4	TRBJ1-1	CASSAGTEAFF
many	TRBV12-3/TRBV12-4	TRBJ2-2	CASRRDTYTGELFF
few	TRBV3-1	TRBJ1-1	CASSRQGGGTEAFF